The entry below gives a single TCR beta chain sequence along with its context. This sample was taken from a study of blood T cell repertoires in COVID-19. Study overall: Acute and convalescent COVID-19 samples came from the United States, Italy and Spain. The cDNA or gDNA used as material had been derived from T cells, B-cell-depleted T cells, or PBMCs.

Germline values: CDR1 LNHDA, CDR2 SQIVND (reference sequence). Trimming took 1 base from V and 6 from J; bases not matched to a gene: 6. The CDR3 contains 15 residues. Original analysis: Reference gene primer amplification gave nucleated cell count estimates. TCRdb keeps only in-frame clones here, not all; method: immunoSEQ multiplex PCR. The DNA was the basis for D and trimming; V, J and clone size are from that table. The sample lists fewer than 350,000 clones, approximately 86% occurring once. The origin of this receptor is a woman in her twenties or thirties who had recovered from COVID-19. The rearrangement joins TRBV19 to TRBJ1-2; the match to TRBD1 covers 9 bases. The sequencing sample was made of peripheral blood. DNA of the CDR3: TGTGCCAGTAGTATAGGCACCGGGACAGGGAATGGCTACACCTTC. Translation: CASSIGTGTGNGYTF.